Listed here are 30 T cell receptor beta chains from one sample, sequenced in a study of T-cell reconstitution after alpha-beta-depleted transplantation in children (dated by TCRdb to about 2016). The library was built by means of PCR. The sequencer listed for this sample is Illumina HiSeq 2500. TCR libraries were prepared with molecular barcoding, using unique molecular identifiers to normalize TCRbeta repertoire quantification. TCRdb trimmed the raw reads at Q25, called clones with MiXCR and kept productive beta chains. For every CDR3 protein sequence, its rows merge into one entry that carries the most common genes and DNA. For this sample there are hundreds of thousands of distinct CDR3 sequences; 12% appear just once. The biggest ten clones account for about 6% of the sample. Sequenced material: PBMCs from the stem cell graft donor, taken from the stem cell graft. These receptors originate from a human donor who donated a stem cell graft to a child with combined immunodeficiency.

This sequence joins TRBV12-3 or TRBV12-4 and TRBJ1-1; D may be TRBD1 (5 bases). The CDR3 has 13 residues. Between the trimmed V and J ends, which lost 8 bases and 2 bases, there was a span of 12 bases. DNA of the CDR3: TGTGCCAGCGGCGACAGTCTAAACACTGAAGCTTTCTTT. It encodes CASGDSLNTEAFF.

There are a few counts of this clonotype. V and J are TRBV2 and TRBJ2-3, with TRBD2 matching over 10 bases. Trimming at V came to 8 bases and at J to 2 bases, leaving 7 bases not matched to a gene. The length of the CDR3 is 15 residues. Germline CDR1 SNHLY, CDR2 FYNNEI. CDR3 sequence (DNA): TGTGCCAGCGCCAAACTAGCGGGGAACACAGATACGCAGTATTTT. Protein sequence: CASAKLAGNTDTQYF.

This chain uses TRBV7-8 with TRBJ2-1; TRBD1 is a possible D gene (5 bases). The V gene's germline CDR1 is SGHVS and CDR2 FQNEAQ. The CDR3 runs 13 residues. V was cut by 5 bases and J by 8 bases, with 13 bases left in between. In DNA form, the CDR3 reads TGTGCCAGCAGCCACCCAGGGTTGGATGAGCAGTTCTTC. Residues: CASSHPGLDEQFF.

This clonotype has only a few counts. This chain joins TRBV4-2 and TRBJ2-5, with D possibly TRBD2 on 5 matching bases. Trimming took 1 base from V and 3 from J, leaving 12 bases between them. The CDR3 covers 15 residues. CDR1 and CDR2 from the germline V gene are LGHNA and YNFKEQ. In DNA, the CDR3 is TGTGCCAGCAGCCAAGTTGGAGAGGGAGAAGAGACCCAGTACTTC. It is translated as CASSQVGEGEETQYF.

Many counts were recorded for this clonotype. The rearrangement uses TRBV6-6 and TRBJ2-6; 10 bases align to TRBD1. The CDR3 covers 16 residues. J gave up 2 bases and V 4 bases, and 2 bases lay outside the gene matches. Germline CDR1 reads MNHNY; CDR2 reads SVGAGI (reference sequence). CDR3 amino acids: CASSFGQGAGANVLTF. Written as DNA, the CDR3 is TGTGCCAGCAGTTTCGGACAGGGGGCTGGGGCCAACGTCCTGACTTTC.

This chain connects TRBV12-3 or TRBV12-4 to TRBJ2-5; TRBD1 matches 8 bases. V was pared by 6 bases and J by 1 base, with 1 base of the junction left unmatched. CDR3 length: 13 amino acids. This chain's CDR3 is CASSQGAQETQYF. Written as DNA, the CDR3 is TGTGCCAGCAGCCAGGGGGCCCAAGAGACCCAGTACTTC.

This clonotype was detected only a few times. The genes are TRBV9 and TRBJ2-2; 11 positions agree with TRBD1. The ends lost 2 bases at V and 5 bases at J; junction bases unmatched: 5. Germline V gene data show CDR1 as SGDLS and CDR2 as YYNGEE. This CDR3 comprises 16 residues. CDR3 region: CASSVGTGGSTGELFF. DNA of the CDR3: TGTGCCAGCAGCGTGGGGACAGGGGGGTCGACCGGGGAGCTGTTTTTT. Drawing the rest from reference TRBV9 and TRBJ2-2, the complete variable domain is DSGVTQTPKHLITATGQRVTLRCSPRSGDLSVYWYQQSLDQGLQFLIQYYNGEERAKGNILERFSAQQFPDLHSELNLSSLELGDSALYFCASSVGTGGSTGELFFGEGSRLTVL.

The V and J genes are TRBV24-1 and TRBJ2-1; TRBD1 aligns across 9 bases. V shed 4 bases and J 3 bases; nucleotides not matched to a gene: 6. The CDR3 runs to 16 residues. Germline CDR1 and CDR2: KGHDR and SFDVKD. DNA of the CDR3: TGTGCCACCAGTGAAACGGGACAGGGCTTCTACAATGAGCAGTTCTTC. Its protein product is CATSETGQGFYNEQFF.

The chain has TRBV5-6 and TRBJ1-1; TRBD1 might be the D (6 bases). With 1 base removed from V and 7 bases from J, the gap between germline ends came to 8 bases. CDR1 is SGHDT and CDR2 is YYEEEE in the germline V gene. The CDR3 is made up of 12 amino acids. Written as DNA, the CDR3 is TGTGCCAGCAGCTTGTGGGACAATGAAGCTTTCTTT. This translates into CASSLWDNEAFF.

This clonotype occurred many times. The chain uses TRBV20-1 and TRBJ2-2; 13 bases line up with TRBD2. Per germline, CDR1 DFQATT and CDR2 SNEGSKA (reference sequence). The CDR3 is made up of 16 amino acids. The junction had 10 bases not matched to a gene; V was cut back by 5 bases and J by 7 bases. The CDR3 region is CSAGKPGTSGVGELFF. In DNA form, the CDR3 reads TGCAGTGCTGGAAAGCCCGGGACTAGCGGGGTCGGGGAGCTGTTTTTT.

This clonotype appeared many times. The V gene is TRBV6-5, the J gene TRBJ2-7, with D possibly being TRBD1 (5 bases). V dropped 0 bases and J dropped 1 base, with 16 bases sitting between them. The CDR3 is made up of 17 amino acids. Germline assignment: CDR1 MNHEY and CDR2 SVGAGI. The CDR3 spells CASSYSAWTPPSYEQYF. The CDR3 DNA sequence: TGTGCCAGCAGTTACTCGGCCTGGACACCGCCATCCTACGAGCAGTACTTC.

The CDR3 spells CASSHLVVNTGELFF. The CDR3 DNA follows: TGTGCCAGCAGCCATCTAGTGGTGAACACCGGGGAGCTGTTTTTT. The rearrangement joins TRBV6-1 to TRBJ2-2; unclear D gene. The CDR3 consists of 15 residues. Germline values: CDR1 MNHNS, CDR2 SASEGT. Deletions cut 6 bases from V and 1 base from J, with 12 bases between.

This clonotype was observed many times. The chain uses TRBV29-1 and TRBJ1-4, with D perhaps matching TRBD1 (6 bases). The V gene's germline CDR1 is SQVTM and CDR2 ANQGSEA. The CDR3 covers 14 residues. The CDR3 sequence is CTVKQQGLSEKLFF. The DNA for the CDR3 is TGCACCGTAAAACAACAGGGTTTGAGTGAAAAACTGTTTTTT.

This clonotype came up a few times. The CDR3 DNA reads TGCAGTGCCCAGAGGGGGGACAGTGTGAACTATGGCTACACCTTC. This encodes CSAQRGDSVNYGYTF. The rearrangement joins TRBV20-1 to TRBJ1-2; 7 nucleotides agree with TRBD1. The V segment lost 6 bases and the J segment 2 bases; nucleotides outside the gene matches: 12. Germline V gene data show CDR1 as DFQATT and CDR2 as SNEGSKA (reference sequence). The CDR3 extends over 15 amino acids.

This clonotype occurred many times. The rearrangement uses TRBV27 and TRBJ2-1; D not resolved. CDR3 length: 15 residues. CDR1 is MNHEY, CDR2 SMNVEV, per germline (reference sequence). Trimming cost V 5 bases and J 4 bases, with 15 bases left between them. The chain's CDR3 is CASSPLEVSYNEQFF. The DNA for the CDR3 is TGTGCCAGCAGTCCCCTTGAAGTTAGTTACAATGAGCAGTTCTTC.

This clonotype was counted ten times or more. This chain connects TRBV9 to TRBJ2-7, with D possibly TRBD2 on 7 matching bases. V lost 2 bases and J 5 bases, leaving 17 bases between the germline ends. Germline CDR1 is SGDLS and CDR2 is YYNGEE. The CDR3 spans 15 residues. The CDR3 spells CASSVPGEGGHEQYF. CDR3 bases: TGTGCCAGCAGCGTCCCTGGGGAGGGGGGCCACGAGCAGTACTTC.

This clonotype appeared a few times. V is TRBV24-1 and J is TRBJ2-7; possible D gene TRBD1, 6 bases. CDR3 length equals 14 residues. The germline V gene has CDR1 KGHDR and CDR2 SFDVKD. V was clipped by 4 bases and J by 2 bases, with 11 bases between them. CDR3 sequence reads: CATSEHRAPYEQYF. In DNA, the CDR3 is TGTGCCACCAGTGAGCACAGGGCACCCTACGAGCAGTACTTC.

This clonotype was seen repeatedly, ten times or more. V is TRBV20-1 and J is TRBJ2-7; the D gene is possibly TRBD2 (6 bases). This CDR3 region has 16 residues. Germline V CDR1 and CDR2: DFQATT, SNEGSKA (reference sequence). V was shortened by 1 base and J by 4 bases, with 20 bases between the two germline ends. CDR3: CSARVLAPSKPYEQYF. The CDR3 DNA reads TGCAGTGCTAGAGTCCTAGCGCCCTCAAAGCCATACGAGCAGTACTTC.

Points on this clonotype: Relative to the germline gene, one junction end is altered; a read error may explain this. As DNA, the CDR3 is TGTGCCAGTAGCCATTACTTAGCGAGACACAATGAGCAGTTCTTC. This translates into CASSHYLARHNEQFF. V gene TRBV3-1 combines with J gene TRBJ2-1; D perhaps matches TRBD2 (5 bases). The germline V gene has CDR1 LGHDT and CDR2 YNNKEL (reference sequence). This CDR3 contains 15 residues.

This clonotype was observed a few times. The chain uses TRBV3-1 and TRBJ2-1; D not certain. CDR1 and CDR2 (germline): LGHDT, YNNKEL (reference sequence). Trimming took 4 bases from V and 10 from J, leaving 14 bases between them. The CDR3 loop spans 13 amino acids. The CDR3 coding sequence is TGTGCCAGCAGCCCCCCTGCTATCGAGGAGCAGTTCTTC. Translation gives CASSPPAIEEQFF.

This clonotype was counted ten times or more. The CDR3 protein is CSVNAGGSADTQYF. For the CDR3, the DNA is TGCAGCGTGAATGCAGGGGGCTCTGCAGATACGCAGTATTTT. The chain employs TRBV29-1 and TRBJ2-3; 8 bases line up with TRBD1. The CDR3 consists of 14 residues. Losses at the gene ends were 6 bases for V and 4 bases for J; bases not matched to a gene: 9. Germline V lookup: CDR1 SQVTM, CDR2 ANQGSEA.

The V call is TRBV6-2 or TRBV6-3, the J call TRBJ2-7, with 14 bases aligning to TRBD2. V dropped 3 bases and J dropped 6; count of bases not matched to a gene: 1. The length of the CDR3 is 14 residues. CDR1 and CDR2 from the germline V gene are MNHEY and SVGEGT. The CDR3 region has the DNA TGTGCCAGCAGTTATGGGACTAGCGGGGGCGAGCAGTACTTC. It codes for CASSYGTSGGEQYF.

In regard to this clonotype: A much larger clone lies a single base off, so this may be a read error. This rearrangement joins TRBV24-1 to TRBJ2-3; 11 nucleotides align to TRBD2. The germline V gene has CDR1 KGHDR and CDR2 SFDVKD. This CDR3 has 15 residues. V lost 8 bases, J lost 6 bases, and 9 bases stayed unmatched. DNA for the CDR3: TGTGCCACCACCACTAGCGGGAGAGGAACGGATACGCAGTATTTT. Protein: CATTTSGRGTDTQYF.

This clonotype has ten or more counts. The rearrangement links TRBV12-3 or TRBV12-4 to TRBJ1-4, with D hard to call. Deletions cut 0 bases from V and 10 bases from J, with 12 bases between. The CDR3 consists of 14 residues. CDR3 region: CASSLAASVGKLFF. In DNA form, the CDR3 reads TGTGCCAGCAGTTTAGCCGCGTCCGTGGGAAAACTGTTTTTT.

The J gene is TRBJ2-1, the V gene TRBV6-2 or TRBV6-3, with 10 nucleotides matching TRBD1. With V trimmed by 7 bases and J by 7 bases, 10 bases remained unmatched. The CDR3 is 15 residues long. Germline V CDR1 and CDR2: MNHEY, SVGEGT. This chain's CDR3 is CASIPGTGVWNEQFF. The CDR3 bases are TGTGCCAGCATCCCCGGGACAGGGGTATGGAATGAGCAGTTCTTC.

This clonotype was counted ten times or more. The gene calls are TRBV9 and TRBJ2-1; 9 positions match TRBD2. V dropped 5 bases and J dropped 5; count of bases not matched to a gene: 11. The CDR3 consists of 16 residues. CDR1 and CDR2 (germline): SGDLS, YYNGEE. The CDR3 DNA follows: TGTGCCAGCAGTGGGGGGAGGACTAGCGCAGACAATGAGCAGTTCTTC. Translated: CASSGGRTSADNEQFF.

This clonotype was observed many times. The junction departs from germline at one end; a sequencing error may be responsible. The V and J genes are TRBV29-1 and TRBJ2-1; TRBD2 is a possible D gene (6 bases). The V gene's germline CDR1 is SQVTM and CDR2 ANQGSEA. The CDR3 spans 12 residues. The CDR3 DNA reads TGCAGCGTCGAAGACTGGGGGGATGAGCAGTTCTTC. Translated, it gives CSVEDWGDEQFF.

This clonotype was detected ten times or more. This chain uses TRBV15 with TRBJ2-1; the match to TRBD2 covers 10 bases. The CDR3 runs 16 residues. The V gene end was trimmed by 5 bases and the J gene end by 8 bases; junction bases not matched to a gene: 12. Germline assignment: CDR1 LNHNV and CDR2 YYDKDF (reference sequence). Written as DNA, the CDR3 is TGTGCCACCAGCGGCTCTAGCGGGAGAGGCTGGGATGAGCAGTTCTTC. The encoded protein is CATSGSSGRGWDEQFF. Looking up the rest from reference TRBV15 and TRBJ2-1 gives the full variable domain: DAMVIQNPRYQVTQFGKPVTLSCSQTLNHNVMYWYQQKSSQAPKLLFHYYDKDFNNEADTPDNFQSRRPNTSFCFLDIRSPGLGDTAMYLCATSGSSGRGWDEQFFGPGTRLTVL.

The sample holds a few counts of this clonotype. The chain couples TRBV10-3 to TRBJ2-7, with TRBD1 matching 7 bases. CDR1 is ENHRY and CDR2 is SYGVKD in the germline V gene. The CDR3 is 11 amino acids. V gave up 11 bases and J gave up 2 bases; unmatched junction bases: 3. CDR3 coding DNA: TGTGCCGTTGGGACAGCCTACGAGCAGTACTTC. Its translation: CAVGTAYEQYF.

The gene calls are TRBV7-3 and TRBJ2-5; no firm D call. The CDR3 contains 13 residues. Germline V gene lookup returns CDR1 SGHTA and CDR2 FQGTGA. The V end lost 1 base, the J end lost 5 bases, and 8 bases lay between the germline ends. The CDR3 nucleotides read TGTGCCAGCAGCTTAAATGGCCTGGAGACCCAGTACTTC. Translated: CASSLNGLETQYF.